This T cell receptor (beta chain) derives from a study of a mutant IDH1 vaccine in newly diagnosed glioma. About this clone itself: Its matching antigen is unknown.

As to time point: week 47, end of study. Vaccination used 300 ug of mutant IDH1 20-mer peptide per dose, with topical imiquimod. The table came from immunoSEQ multiplex PCR; TCRdb's copy has only in-frame clones and leaves some out. The table shows about 94,000 clones, with roughly 91% occurring only once. Germline values: CDR1 WNHNN, CDR2 SYGVQD (reference sequence). The CDR3 is 15 residues long. This specimen consisted of PBMCs, obtained from a glioma patient whose treatment included an IDH1 peptide vaccine. The chain carries TRBV10-1 and TRBJ2-5; TRBD2 aligns across 9 bases. The J call may not be correct, given that the DNA end is closer to TRBJ2-7. The sequence came from a woman in her fifties or sixties with glioma. CDR3 amino acids: CASSDPGTSPYEQYF. The DNA of the CDR3 is TGCGCCAGCAGTGACCCCGGGACTAGCCCCTACGAGCAGTACTTC.